The 8 T cell receptor beta chains given below trace back to one sample, sequenced in a study of T-cell reconstitution after alpha-beta-depleted transplantation in children. Library preparation (for TCRbeta) was performed with unique molecular identifiers. TCRdb used MiXCR to reprocess the PCR reads, holding one entry per CDR3 protein. The sample has 450,000 to 600,000 distinct CDR3 sequences; about a sixth are singletons. This sample comprised PBMCs from the stem cell graft donor, obtained from the stem cell graft. These receptors originate from a human donor who donated a stem cell graft to a child with acute lymphoblastic leukemia.

This clonotype was picked up a small number of times. The chain employs TRBV20-1 and TRBJ1-3; 7 bases agree with TRBD1. The germline gives CDR1 DFQATT, CDR2 SNEGSKA (reference sequence). This CDR3 is built from 16 residues. The ends lost 1 base at V and 0 bases at J; junction bases unmatched: 6. In DNA, the CDR3 is TGCAGTGCTAGAGGTTCGGGACAGTTCTCTGGAAACACCATATATTTT. Translation gives CSARGSGQFSGNTIYF.

The rearrangement uses TRBV15 and TRBJ2-3; D ambiguous. Germline CDR1 is LNHNV and CDR2 is YYDKDF (reference sequence). The CDR3 has 15 residues. Trimming took 3 bases from V and 0 from J, leaving 10 bases between them. The CDR3: CATSSQPYSTDTQYF. The CDR3, as DNA: TGTGCCACCAGCAGTCAGCCCTATAGCACAGATACGCAGTATTTT.

The chain combines TRBV7-2 with TRBJ1-4, with D hard to call. V lost 5 bases to trimming and J lost 3 bases, with 19 bases between them. The germline gives CDR1 SGHTA, CDR2 FQGNSA. This CDR3 has 17 residues. CDR3 amino acids: CASSPRIPAKANEKLFF. The CDR3 DNA follows: TGTGCCAGCAGCCCCCGCATTCCGGCAAAGGCTAATGAAAAACTGTTTTTT.

This clonotype was seen only a few times. This sequence joins TRBV7-8 and TRBJ2-1; 9 bases are a match to TRBD2. The CDR3 loop spans 19 amino acids. Germline V CDR1 and CDR2: SGHVS, FQNEAQ. With 1 base clipped from V and 0 bases from J, the junction kept 10 bases outside the gene matches. The CDR3 is CASSLGAGGPPSSYNEQFF. DNA of the CDR3: TGTGCCAGCAGCTTAGGGGCGGGAGGGCCACCGAGCTCCTACAATGAGCAGTTCTTC.

There are a few counts of this clonotype. The chain is built from TRBV7-9 and TRBJ2-2; D possibly corresponds to TRBD2 (6 bases). Germline values: CDR1 SEHNR, CDR2 FQNEAQ (reference sequence). V was cut by 6 bases and J by 1 base, with 12 bases left in between. This CDR3 is built from 15 residues. CDR3 protein: CASSLTRGNTGELFF. In nucleotides, the CDR3 is TGTGCCAGCAGTTTGACTAGGGGGAACACCGGGGAGCTGTTTTTT.

The chain carries TRBV25-1 and TRBJ2-2, with D unclear. Trimming left V 7 bases short and J 3 bases short, with 12 bases between. The germline CDR1 and CDR2 sequences are MGHDK and SYGVNS. The CDR3 runs to 14 residues. The CDR3 DNA reads as TGTGCCAGCAATGGAAGGAGCGACACCGGGGAGCTGTTTTTT. Amino acids: CASNGRSDTGELFF.

The J gene is TRBJ1-1, the V gene TRBV6-1, with D uncertain. Between the trimmed V and J ends, which lost 5 bases and 0 bases, there was a span of 16 bases. There are 16 residues in the CDR3. Germline V gene sequence: CDR1 MNHNS, CDR2 SASEGT. CDR3 nucleotides: TGTGCCAGCAGTCAGGCTACAGTTCCATTGAACACTGAAGCTTTCTTT. It yields the protein CASSQATVPLNTEAFF.

This clonotype was picked up a small number of times. This chain connects TRBV9 to TRBJ1-2; a weak D match, TRBD1 (5 bases). CDR1 SGDLS and CDR2 YYNGEE come from the germline V gene. Trimming cost V 3 bases and J 4 bases, with 13 bases left between them. This CDR3 has 14 residues. CDR3 amino acids: CASSEGPSPYGYTF. CDR3 sequence (DNA): TGTGCCAGCAGCGAGGGGCCCAGCCCCTATGGCTACACCTTC.